These 8 T cell receptor beta chains were sequenced from one sample in a study of a mutant IDH1 vaccine in newly diagnosed glioma. What these receptors recognize is not known. The assay was immunoSEQ multiplex PCR, and TCRdb's table has in-frame clones only and misses some. The data hold 52,000 or so clones, with 80% observed a single time. Time point here: week 23, last vaccination. The content of each vaccine dose was 300 ug of mutant IDH1 20-mer peptide, and topical imiquimod accompanied it. Sequencing used PBMCs, obtained from a glioma patient whose treatment included an IDH1 peptide vaccine. These receptors were taken from a man between 35 and 55 years old with glioma.

The V call is TRBV6-1, the J call TRBJ1-5; D ambiguous. CDR3 length equals 15 residues. Per the germline V gene, CDR1 is MNHNS and CDR2 is SASEGT. Trimming cost V 2 bases and J 4 bases, with 12 bases left between them. CDR3 sequence reads: CASSEMGWTNQPQHF. The CDR3 DNA is TGTGCCAGCAGTGAAATGGGGTGGACTAATCAGCCCCAGCATTTT.

The chain uses TRBV13 and TRBJ1-3; D call uncertain. Deletions cut 8 bases from V and 2 bases from J, with 10 bases between. CDR1 is PRHDT and CDR2 is FYEKMQ in the germline V gene (reference sequence). CDR3 length equals 13 residues. The chain's CDR3 is CASQTFPGNTIYF. The CDR3 coding sequence is TGTGCCAGCCAGACATTCCCTGGAAACACCATATATTTT.

The V and J genes are TRBV25-1 and TRBJ2-7; D gene ambiguous. The CDR3 is made up of 12 amino acids. Deletions cut 3 bases from V and 2 bases from J, with 5 bases between. The germline V gene has CDR1 MGHDK and CDR2 SYGVNS. The CDR3 nucleotides are TGTGCCAGCAGTGACTGGCCCTACGAGCAGTACTTC. Translated: CASSDWPYEQYF.

The V and J genes are TRBV19 and TRBJ2-7; the match to TRBD1 covers 9 bases. CDR1 LNHDA and CDR2 SQIVND come from the germline V gene (reference sequence). The trim removed 5 bases at V and 5 bases at J, leaving 7 bases unmatched. The CDR3 contains 14 residues. The CDR3 DNA sequence: TGTGCCAGTAGTGACACAGGGGGCGTCAACGAGCAGTACTTC. Its protein product is CASSDTGGVNEQYF. Filled out from reference TRBV19 and TRBJ2-7, the complete variable domain reads DGGITQSPKYLFRKEGQNVTLSCEQNLNHDAMYWYRQDPGQGLRLIYYSQIVNDFQKGDIAEGYSVSREKKESFPLTVTSAQKNPTAFYLCASSDTGGVNEQYFGPGTRLTVT.

This chain uses TRBV27 with TRBJ1-2; no definite D call. V lost 0 bases and J 4 bases, leaving 12 bases between the germline ends. The CDR3 runs to 15 residues. Germline V gene lookup returns CDR1 MNHEY and CDR2 SMNVEV (reference sequence). In DNA, the CDR3 is TGTGCCAGCAGTTTATCCGGGGTCGGCAGCTATGGCTACACCTTC. Amino acid sequence: CASSLSGVGSYGYTF.

This sequence joins TRBV7-9 and TRBJ2-6, with no clear D. Trimming cost V 2 bases and J 4 bases, with 9 bases left between them. Germline V gene data show CDR1 as SEHNR and CDR2 as FQNEAQ (reference sequence). The CDR3 loop spans 15 amino acids. Here the CDR3 DNA reads TGTGCCAGCAGCTTAACTGCATCCGGGGCCAACGTCCTGACTTTC. Its translation: CASSLTASGANVLTF.

V is TRBV6-5 and J is TRBJ1-6, with TRBD1 as a possible D gene (5 bases). CDR1 and CDR2 (germline): MNHEY, SVGAGI. The ends were cut back, 1 base at V and 7 bases at J, with 8 bases in the middle. There are 14 residues in the CDR3. CDR3: CASSYWQGNSPLHF. CDR3 bases: TGTGCCAGCAGTTACTGGCAGGGCAATTCACCCCTCCACTTT.

V is TRBV6-1 and J is TRBJ2-7; 7 bases align to TRBD1. The J segment lost 0 bases and the V segment lost 3 bases, leaving 5 bases of the junction unmatched. The V gene's germline CDR1 is MNHNS and CDR2 SASEGT. The CDR3 runs to 15 residues. The CDR3 loop reads CASSDLTGSSYEQYF. The CDR3 DNA reads TGTGCCAGCAGTGATTTGACAGGGAGCTCCTACGAGCAGTACTTC.